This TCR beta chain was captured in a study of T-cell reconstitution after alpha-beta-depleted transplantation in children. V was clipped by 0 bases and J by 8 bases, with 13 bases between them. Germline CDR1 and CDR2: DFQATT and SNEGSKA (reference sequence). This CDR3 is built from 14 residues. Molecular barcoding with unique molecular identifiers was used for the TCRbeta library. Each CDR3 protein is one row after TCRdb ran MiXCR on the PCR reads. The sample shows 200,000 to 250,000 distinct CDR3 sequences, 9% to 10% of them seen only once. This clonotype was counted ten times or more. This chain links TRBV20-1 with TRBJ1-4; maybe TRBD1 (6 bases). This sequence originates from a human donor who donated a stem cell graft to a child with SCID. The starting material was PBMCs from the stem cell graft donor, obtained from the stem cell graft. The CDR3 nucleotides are TGCAGTGCTAGAGATACAGGGTTGGAAGAAAAACTGTTTTTT. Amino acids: CSARDTGLEEKLFF.